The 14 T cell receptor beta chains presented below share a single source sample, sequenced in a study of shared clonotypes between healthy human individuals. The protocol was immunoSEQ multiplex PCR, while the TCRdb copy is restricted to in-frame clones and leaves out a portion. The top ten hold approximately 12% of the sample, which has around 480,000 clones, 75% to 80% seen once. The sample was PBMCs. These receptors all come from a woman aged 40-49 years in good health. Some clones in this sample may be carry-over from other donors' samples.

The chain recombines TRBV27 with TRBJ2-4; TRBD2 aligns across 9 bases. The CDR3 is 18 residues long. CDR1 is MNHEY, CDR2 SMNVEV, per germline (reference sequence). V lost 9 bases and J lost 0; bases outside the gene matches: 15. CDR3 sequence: CASRSVGLAGLAKNIQYF. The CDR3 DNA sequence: TGTGCCAGTCGGTCCGTCGGGCTAGCGGGACTAGCCAAAAACATTCAGTACTTC.

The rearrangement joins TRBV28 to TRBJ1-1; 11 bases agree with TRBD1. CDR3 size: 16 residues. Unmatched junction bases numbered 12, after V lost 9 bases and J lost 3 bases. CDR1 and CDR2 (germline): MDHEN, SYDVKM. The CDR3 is CASRKGQGAVYTEAFF. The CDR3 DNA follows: TGTGCCAGTCGAAAAGGACAGGGGGCGGTCTACACTGAAGCTTTCTTT.

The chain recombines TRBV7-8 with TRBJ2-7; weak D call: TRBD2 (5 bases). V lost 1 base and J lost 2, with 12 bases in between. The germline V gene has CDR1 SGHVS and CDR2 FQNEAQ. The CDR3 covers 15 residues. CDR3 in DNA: TGTGCCAGCAGCTTAGGTAGCTCGGGGACCTACGAGCAGTACTTC. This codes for CASSLGSSGTYEQYF.

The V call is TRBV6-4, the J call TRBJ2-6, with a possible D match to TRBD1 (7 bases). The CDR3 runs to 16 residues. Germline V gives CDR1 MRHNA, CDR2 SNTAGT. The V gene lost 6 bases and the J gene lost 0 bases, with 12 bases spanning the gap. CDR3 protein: CASSPGGSSGANVLTF. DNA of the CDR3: TGTGCCAGCAGCCCAGGGGGGAGCTCTGGGGCCAACGTCCTGACTTTC.

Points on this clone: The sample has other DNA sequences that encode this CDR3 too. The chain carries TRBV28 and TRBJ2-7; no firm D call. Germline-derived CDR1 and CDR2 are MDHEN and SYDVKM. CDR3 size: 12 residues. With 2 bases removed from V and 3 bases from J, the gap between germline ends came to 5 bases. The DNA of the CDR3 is TGTGCCAGCAGTTTAGGCCGCTACGAGCAGTACTTC. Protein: CASSLGRYEQYF.

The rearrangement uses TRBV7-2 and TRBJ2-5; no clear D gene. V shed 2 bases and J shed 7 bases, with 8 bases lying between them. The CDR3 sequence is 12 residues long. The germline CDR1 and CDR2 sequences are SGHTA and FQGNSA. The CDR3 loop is CASSLTPGTQYF. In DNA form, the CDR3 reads TGTGCCAGCAGCTTAACTCCCGGGACCCAGTACTTC.

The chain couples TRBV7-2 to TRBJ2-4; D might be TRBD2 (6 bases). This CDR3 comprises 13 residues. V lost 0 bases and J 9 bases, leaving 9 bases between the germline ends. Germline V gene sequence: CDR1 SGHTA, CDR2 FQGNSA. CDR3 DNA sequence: TGTGCCAGCAGCTTAGCGGGACTGGGCATTCAGTACTTC. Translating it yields CASSLAGLGIQYF.

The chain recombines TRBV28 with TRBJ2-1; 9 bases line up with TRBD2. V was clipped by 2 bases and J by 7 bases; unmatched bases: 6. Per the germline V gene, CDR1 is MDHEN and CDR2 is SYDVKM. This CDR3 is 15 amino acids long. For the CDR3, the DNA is TGTGCCAGCAGTTTAGCTGCGGGAGGGCCTAATGAGCAGTTCTTC. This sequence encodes CASSLAAGGPNEQFF.

CDR3 sequence reads: CASSPWTGEGYGYTF. CDR3 coding DNA: TGCGCCAGCAGCCCCTGGACAGGGGAAGGGTATGGCTACACCTTC. The chain is built from TRBV5-1 and TRBJ1-2; 9 bases map to TRBD1. From germline, CDR1 is SGHRS and CDR2 YFSETQ. V was pared by 4 bases and J by 5 bases, with 9 bases of the junction left unmatched. The length of the CDR3 is 15 residues.

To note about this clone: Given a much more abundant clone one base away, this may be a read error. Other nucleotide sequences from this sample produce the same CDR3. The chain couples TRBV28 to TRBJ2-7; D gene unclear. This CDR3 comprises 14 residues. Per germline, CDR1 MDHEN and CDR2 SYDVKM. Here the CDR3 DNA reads TGCGCCAGCAGTGGGCTATTGGGCTCCTACGAGCAGTACTTC. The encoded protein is CASSGLLGSYEQYF. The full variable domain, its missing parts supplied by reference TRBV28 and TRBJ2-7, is DVKVTQSSRYLVKRTGEKVFLECVQDMDHENMFWYRQDPGLGLRLIYFSYDVKMKEKGDIPEGYSVSREKKERFSLILESASTNQTSMYLCASSGLLGSYEQYFGPGTRLTVT.

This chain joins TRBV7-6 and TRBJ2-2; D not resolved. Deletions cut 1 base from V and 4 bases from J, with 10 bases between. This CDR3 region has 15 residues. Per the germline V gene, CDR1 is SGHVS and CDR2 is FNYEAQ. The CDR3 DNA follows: TGTGCCAGCAGCTTAGGACGCCCGGGCACCGGGGAGCTGTTTTTT. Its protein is CASSLGRPGTGELFF.

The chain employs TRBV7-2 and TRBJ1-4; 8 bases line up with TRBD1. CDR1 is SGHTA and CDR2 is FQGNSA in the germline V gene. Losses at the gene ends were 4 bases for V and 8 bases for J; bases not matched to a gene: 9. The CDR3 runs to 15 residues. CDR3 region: CASSSRTGPGEKLFF. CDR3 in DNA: TGTGCCAGCAGCTCCAGGACAGGGCCCGGAGAAAAACTGTTTTTT.

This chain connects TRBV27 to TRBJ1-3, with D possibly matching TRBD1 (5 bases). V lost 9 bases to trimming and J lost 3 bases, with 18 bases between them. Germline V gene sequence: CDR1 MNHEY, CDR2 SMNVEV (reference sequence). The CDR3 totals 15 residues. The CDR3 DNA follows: TGTGCCAGTTGGGGGGGGAGGGGAGGTGGAAACACCATATATTTT. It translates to CASWGGRGGGNTIYF.

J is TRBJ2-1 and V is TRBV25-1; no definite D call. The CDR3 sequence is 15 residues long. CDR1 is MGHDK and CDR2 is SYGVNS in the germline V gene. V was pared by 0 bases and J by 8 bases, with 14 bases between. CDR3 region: CASSEYTPVVHEQFF. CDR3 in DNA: TGTGCCAGCAGTGAATACACTCCCGTGGTGCATGAGCAGTTCTTC.